The 23 T cell receptor beta chains below all came from one sample that was sequenced in a study of identifying expanded T cells in peripheral blood. TCRdb's copy holds only in-frame clones and misses some; the assay was immunoSEQ multiplex PCR. The sample lists about 100,000 clones; over 70% were seen once. Material for sequencing was blood. These receptors came from a person aged 18 to 70 in good health.

The chain is built from TRBV18 and TRBJ1-1; 7 bases agree with TRBD1. CDR1 is KGHSH, CDR2 LQKENI, per germline. This CDR3 has 16 amino acids. V shed 6 bases, J shed 0 bases, and the junction held 10 bases outside the gene matches. DNA for the CDR3: TGTGCCAGCTCCACCACCGGGGACAGATTGAACACTGAAGCTTTCTTT. Its protein product is CASSTTGDRLNTEAFF.

The chain combines TRBV6-1 with TRBJ2-3; D is undetermined. The germline V and J ends were trimmed by 2 bases and 6 bases, with 15 bases remaining between them. Per the germline V gene, CDR1 is MNHNS and CDR2 is SASEGT. The CDR3 covers 15 residues. CDR3 sequence (DNA): TGTGCCAGCAGTGAACTTACGGGCCGAAGGGATACGCAGTATTTT. This gives the protein CASSELTGRRDTQYF.

This clone was recorded only once. The chain combines TRBV29-1 with TRBJ2-7; weak D call: TRBD1 (5 bases). The V end was cut by 0 bases, the J end by 2 bases, with 11 bases between. CDR3 length equals 14 residues. CDR1 SQVTM and CDR2 ANQGSEA come from the germline V gene. In DNA, the CDR3 is TGCAGCGTTGAAGAAGAGACAGACACCTACGAGCAGTACTTC. Its protein is CSVEEETDTYEQYF.

The chain is built from TRBV6-1 and TRBJ2-1, with a tentative D call TRBD1 (6 bases). The V and J ends lost 5 bases and 9 bases respectively, with 17 bases between them. Germline V gives CDR1 MNHNS, CDR2 SASEGT. The length of the CDR3 is 14 residues. Written as DNA, the CDR3 is TGTGCCAGCAGTCTCAGCCTACAGGGAGCTGAGCAGTTCTTC. This translates into CASSLSLQGAEQFF.

The chain carries TRBV30 and TRBJ2-7; 7 bases are a match to TRBD1. There are 13 residues in the CDR3. Germline V gene sequence: CDR1 GTSNPN, CDR2 SVGIG (reference sequence). Trimming at V came to 0 bases and at J to 3 bases, leaving 2 bases not matched to a gene. The CDR3 here is CAWSVAGGYEQYF. The DNA of the CDR3 is TGTGCCTGGAGTGTAGCAGGGGGCTACGAGCAGTACTTC. Supplemented by reference TRBV30 and TRBJ2-7, the full variable domain reads SQTIHQWPATLVQPVGSPLSLECTVEGTSNPNLYWYRQAAGRGLQLLFYSVGIGQISSEVPQNLSASRPQDRQFILSSKKLLLSDSGFYLCAWSVAGGYEQYFGPGTRLTVT.

There are a few counts of this clone. The chain is built from TRBV11-3 and TRBJ2-5, with D unclear. CDR1 and CDR2 from the germline V gene are SGHNT and YENEEA. V was trimmed by 3 bases and J by 5 bases, leaving 7 bases between them. The CDR3 is made up of 12 amino acids. CDR3 sequence: CASSLRLETQYF. CDR3 coding DNA: TGTGCCAGCAGCTTGAGGCTGGAGACCCAGTACTTC.

This rearrangement joins TRBV29-1 to TRBJ1-4; TRBD1 matches 7 bases. The junction had 6 bases not matched to a gene; V was cut back by 4 bases and J by 1 base. Germline V gene lookup returns CDR1 SQVTM and CDR2 ANQGSEA. There are 15 residues in the CDR3. CDR3 in DNA: TGCAGCGTTGCTATCGACAGGGAAACTAATGAAAAACTGTTTTTT. This translates into CSVAIDRETNEKLFF. Using reference TRBV29-1 and TRBJ1-4 for the parts outside the CDR3, the full variable domain is SAVISQKPSRDICQRGTSLTIQCQVDSQVTMMFWYRQQPGQSLTLIATANQGSEATYESGFVIDKFPISRPNLTFSTLTVSNMSPEDSSIYLCSVAIDRETNEKLFFGSGTQLSVL.

This chain links TRBV7-2 with TRBJ2-7; 10 nucleotides line up with TRBD2. With 1 base clipped from V and 2 bases from J, the junction kept 11 bases outside the gene matches. The CDR3 extends over 18 amino acids. Germline CDR1 and CDR2: SGHTA and FQGNSA. For the CDR3, the DNA is TGTGCCAGCAGCTTAGTGTCTGGGCTAGCGGGAGATACCTACGAGCAGTACTTC. Its protein is CASSLVSGLAGDTYEQYF.

This clone was observed once. V and J are TRBV19 and TRBJ2-5, with TRBD1 matching over 9 bases. Unmatched junction bases numbered 13, after V lost 4 bases and J lost 4 bases. Germline CDR1 and CDR2: LNHDA and SQIVND (reference sequence). The CDR3 totals 17 residues. Here the CDR3 DNA reads TGTGCCAGTAGTAGATACTCGAGGACAGGGGATGGAGAGACCCAGTACTTC. This sequence encodes CASSRYSRTGDGETQYF.

This clone was detected a few times. V usage is TRBV2 and J usage is TRBJ1-5, with D perhaps TRBD1 (6 bases). CDR3 length: 12 residues. Between the trimmed V and J ends, which lost 3 bases and 7 bases, there was a span of 7 bases. Per the germline V gene, CDR1 is SNHLY and CDR2 is FYNNEI. As DNA, the CDR3 is TGTGCCAGCAGTGATACAGGGCAGCCCCAGCATTTT. Protein sequence: CASSDTGQPQHF.

The chain has TRBV29-1 and TRBJ2-1; no clear D. The germline gives CDR1 SQVTM, CDR2 ANQGSEA. This CDR3 has 12 residues. Trimming left V 4 bases short and J 7 bases short, with 11 bases between. The CDR3 sequence is CSVGASGNEQFF. CDR3 sequence (DNA): TGCAGCGTTGGGGCTTCTGGAAATGAGCAGTTCTTC.

The genes are TRBV30 and TRBJ1-5, with 7 bases that match TRBD1. Germline CDR1 is GTSNPN and CDR2 is SVGIG (reference sequence). The V segment lost 2 bases and the J segment 10 bases; nucleotides outside the gene matches: 11. The CDR3 is made up of 14 amino acids. CDR3 region: CAWSIRDSVTPQHF. The CDR3 nucleotides read TGTGCCTGGAGTATCCGGGACAGCGTAACTCCCCAGCATTTT.

The chain employs TRBV19 and TRBJ2-7; a weak D match, TRBD2 (6 bases). The CDR3 is 15 residues long. Trimming shortened V by 4 bases and J by 5 bases, and 18 bases separated the two germline ends. Germline values: CDR1 LNHDA, CDR2 SQIVND (reference sequence). The DNA of the CDR3 is TGTGCCAGTAGTACGGGGGACTCCAGGGAGGACGAGCAGTACTTC. This gives the protein CASSTGDSREDEQYF.

The rearrangement links TRBV7-9 to TRBJ2-2; D remains unclear. CDR3 size: 12 residues. The V end was cut by 5 bases, the J end by 11 bases, with 12 bases between. Germline V CDR1 and CDR2: SEHNR, FQNEAQ (reference sequence). CDR3 loop: CASSEGYPELFF. The CDR3 DNA reads TGTGCCAGCAGCGAAGGGTATCCCGAGCTGTTTTTT. The full variable domain, its missing parts supplied by reference TRBV7-9 and TRBJ2-2, is DTGVSQNPRHKITKRGQNVTFRCDPISEHNRLYWYRQTLGQGPEFLTYFQNEAQLEKSRLLSDRFSAERPKGSFSTLEIQRTEQGDSAMYLCASSEGYPELFFGEGSRLTVL.

The rearrangement joins TRBV19 to TRBJ1-5; no definite D call. Trimming removed 5 bases from V and 0 bases from J, with 11 bases in between. CDR1 is LNHDA and CDR2 is SQIVND in the germline V gene (reference sequence). The CDR3 spans 15 residues. CDR3: CASSPDHYSNQPQHF. In DNA form, the CDR3 reads TGTGCCAGTAGTCCTGACCATTATAGCAATCAGCCCCAGCATTTT.

The chain employs TRBV19 and TRBJ2-1, with 8 bases matching TRBD2. V shed 4 bases and J 6 bases; nucleotides not matched to a gene: 5. Germline V gene lookup returns CDR1 LNHDA and CDR2 SQIVND (reference sequence). This CDR3 contains 14 residues. CDR3 region: CASSRRLAGNEQFF. DNA of the CDR3: TGTGCCAGTAGTAGGAGGCTAGCGGGCAATGAGCAGTTCTTC.

The CDR3 protein is CASNHPGTTGELFF. DNA for the CDR3: TGTGCCAGTAACCACCCAGGTACTACCGGGGAGCTGTTTTTT. The chain has TRBV19 and TRBJ2-2, with D unresolved. Trimming shortened V by 7 bases and J by 5 bases, and 14 bases separated the two germline ends. The CDR3 totals 14 residues. The germline V gene has CDR1 LNHDA and CDR2 SQIVND (reference sequence).

Only one count was recorded for this clone. It is likely a read error, because the conserved phenylalanine at the end of the CDR3 is missing. No DNA is shown, since the ends of the CDR3 on it are uncertain; the CDR3 is the one TCRdb lists. The chain joins TRBV7-9 to TRBJ1-1; the tabulated D call, TRBD1, remains unverified against the DNA. CDR1 is SEHNR, CDR2 FQNEAQ, per germline (reference sequence). The CDR3 is 13 residues long, ends included. Here the CDR3 reads CASSLTGPSPLIL.

The J gene is TRBJ2-5, the V gene TRBV5-1; 7 bases match TRBD2. V was clipped by 3 bases and J by 5 bases; unmatched bases: 10. This CDR3 contains 15 residues. CDR1 is SGHRS and CDR2 is YFSETQ in the germline V gene. The chain's CDR3 is CASSSAGRSGETQYF. In nucleotides, the CDR3 is TGCGCCAGCAGCTCGGCCGGGAGGAGCGGTGAGACCCAGTACTTC.

J is TRBJ2-7 and V is TRBV18; D remains unclear. This CDR3 has 14 amino acids. Germline V gene data show CDR1 as KGHSH and CDR2 as LQKENI. Trimming took 3 bases from V and 2 from J, leaving 11 bases between them. CDR3 sequence reads: CASSPPRQAYEQYF. In DNA form, the CDR3 reads TGTGCCAGCTCACCCCCCCGGCAGGCCTACGAGCAGTACTTC.

This clone is a singleton in its sample. At the DNA level, this CDR3 is encoded by other sequences in the same sample as well. The chain employs TRBV7-2 and TRBJ1-5; perhaps TRBD1 as D (5 bases). Per germline, CDR1 SGHTA and CDR2 FQGNSA. The CDR3 has 13 residues. V was shortened by 3 bases and J by 5 bases, with 8 bases between the two germline ends. The CDR3 here is CASSLTADQPQHF. DNA of the CDR3: TGTGCCAGCAGCTTGACAGCCGATCAGCCCCAGCATTTT.

The chain recombines TRBV7-2 with TRBJ2-5, with TRBD2 as a possible D gene (6 bases). Germline loops: CDR1 SGHTA, CDR2 FQGNSA. The V gene lost 4 bases and the J gene lost 2 bases, with 11 bases spanning the gap. The CDR3 totals 14 residues. The CDR3 reads CASSSLRGQETQYF. The CDR3 DNA sequence: TGTGCCAGCAGCTCCCTTCGGGGGCAAGAGACCCAGTACTTC.

This clone was picked up one time. The chain uses TRBV7-3 and TRBJ2-1; a possible D gene is TRBD2 (6 bases). CDR3 length equals 18 residues. Germline-derived CDR1 and CDR2 are SGHTA and FQGTGA. Trimming cost V 1 base and J 8 bases, with 24 bases left between them. The CDR3 protein is CASSLNVGTPSMNYEQFF. As DNA, the CDR3 is TGTGCCAGCAGCTTAAATGTTGGGACTCCGTCAATGAACTATGAGCAGTTCTTC.